The 20 T cell receptor beta chains listed next were all sequenced from one sample in a study of T cell repertoires in cytomegalovirus infection. No cognate antigen is known for these TCRs. One entry per CDR3 protein results from TCRdb running MiXCR on the reads. The sample lists about 110,000 distinct CDR3 sequences, roughly 39% occurring once. This specimen consisted of CD8+ T cells from cultured PBMCs, obtained from culture after CMV antigen stimulation. Source of these receptors: a human donor in good health (CMV status not recorded). Some clones in this sample may be carry-over from other donors' samples.

The V call is TRBV24-1, the J call TRBJ2-3; 11 nucleotides match TRBD2. The CDR3 consists of 17 residues. The germline CDR1 and CDR2 sequences are KGHDR and SFDVKD. Trimming at V came to 2 bases and at J to 2 bases, leaving 5 bases not matched to a gene. CDR3: CATSDYATSGDTDTQYF. The CDR3 DNA reads as TGTGCCACCAGTGATTACGCGACTAGCGGGGACACAGATACGCAGTATTTT.

This clonotype was seen ten or more times. The V gene is TRBV6-5, the J gene TRBJ1-5, with D unresolved. V was clipped by 0 bases and J by 4 bases, with 10 bases between them. Germline CDR1 is MNHEY and CDR2 is SVGAGI. This CDR3 comprises 15 residues. The chain's CDR3 is CASSYSSGSNQPQHF. In DNA form, the CDR3 reads TGTGCCAGCAGTTACTCGTCAGGCAGTAATCAGCCCCAGCATTTT.

A few counts support this clonotype. V is TRBV4-2 and J is TRBJ1-1; D is uncertain. This CDR3 has 14 amino acids. V was shortened by 3 bases and J by 5 bases, with 13 bases between the two germline ends. CDR1 LGHNA and CDR2 YNFKEQ come from the germline V gene. This chain's CDR3 is CASSQEGGWTEAFF. The CDR3 DNA reads TGTGCCAGCAGCCAGGAAGGAGGATGGACTGAAGCTTTCTTT.

In its sample, this clonotype was seen once. This CDR3 reads CASSLMTWNTEAFF. The CDR3 coding sequence is TGTGCCAGCAGTTTAATGACATGGAACACTGAAGCTTTCTTT. The rearrangement joins TRBV12-3 or TRBV12-4 to TRBJ1-1; no clear D. V gave up 2 bases and J gave up 1 base, with 8 bases separating them. The CDR3 length is 14 residues.

The rearrangement uses TRBV12-3 or TRBV12-4 and TRBJ2-3; D not resolved. CDR3 length: 12 amino acids. With 6 bases removed from V and 5 bases from J, the gap between germline ends came to 9 bases. The CDR3 nucleotides are TGTGCCAGCAGCCCCCCCGGAGATACGCAGTATTTT. Protein sequence: CASSPPGDTQYF.

This chain connects TRBV12-3 or TRBV12-4 to TRBJ1-1; D ambiguous. V lost 3 bases to trimming and J lost 4 bases, with 9 bases between them. This CDR3 is 13 amino acids long. The CDR3 coding sequence is TGTGCCAGCAGTTTCCGGGGAGGCACTGAAGCTTTCTTT. Residues: CASSFRGGTEAFF.

The chain joins TRBV15 to TRBJ2-3; tentative D call: TRBD2 (7 bases). The CDR3 covers 15 residues. V shed 0 bases and J shed 4 bases, with 11 bases lying between them. Germline V CDR1 and CDR2: LNHNV, YYDKDF (reference sequence). The CDR3 protein is CATSREGGGSDTQYF. The CDR3 DNA reads TGTGCCACCAGCAGAGAAGGCGGGGGCTCAGATACGCAGTATTTT.

V and J are TRBV4-3 and TRBJ2-1; D is unclear. Between the trimmed V and J ends, which lost 1 base and 0 bases, there was a span of 16 bases. Germline CDR1 is LGHNA and CDR2 is YSLEER. This CDR3 contains 18 residues. The CDR3 coding sequence is TGCGCCAGCAGCCAAGGGGGTCTCGGCCCCAACTCCTACAATGAGCAGTTCTTC. Translation gives CASSQGGLGPNSYNEQFF.

The chain recombines TRBV20-1 with TRBJ2-1; 7 bases line up with TRBD2. Trimming took 2 bases from V and 2 from J; bases not matched to a gene: 9. The germline gives CDR1 DFQATT, CDR2 SNEGSKA (reference sequence). The CDR3 runs 16 residues. The CDR3: CSARKGLADTYNEQFF. The DNA for the CDR3 is TGCAGTGCTAGAAAGGGGCTAGCGGATACCTACAATGAGCAGTTCTTC.

This clonotype was counted between two and nine times. The CDR3 is CASSLVPAGETGELFF. In nucleotides, the CDR3 is TGTGCCAGCAGCTTGGTACCGGCGGGGGAAACCGGGGAGCTGTTTTTT. The chain recombines TRBV11-2 with TRBJ2-2; 7 nucleotides agree with TRBD2. Germline CDR1 reads SGHAT; CDR2 reads FQNNGV. The CDR3 runs 16 residues. V lost 3 bases, J lost 5 bases, and 9 bases stayed unmatched.

In its sample, this clonotype was seen many times. The V call is TRBV12-3 or TRBV12-4, the J call TRBJ2-2; the match to TRBD2 covers 7 bases. The CDR3 is 17 amino acids. The V segment lost 5 bases and the J segment 4 bases; nucleotides outside the gene matches: 13. In DNA form, the CDR3 reads TGTGCCAGCAGTCTAGGTCTGGGCGGGGGTGGCACCGGGGAGCTGTTTTTT. It codes for CASSLGLGGGGTGELFF.

The V gene is TRBV6-1, the J gene TRBJ1-3, with D unclear. Germline loops: CDR1 MNHNS, CDR2 SASEGT. The CDR3 is 14 residues long. V lost 3 bases to trimming and J lost 2 bases, with 8 bases between them. CDR3 nucleotides: TGTGCCAGCAGTGATTTGGTGGCTGGAAACACCATATATTTT. Its protein product is CASSDLVAGNTIYF.

The V gene is TRBV6-1, the J gene TRBJ1-6; no definite D call. Looked up from germline, CDR1 is MNHNS and CDR2 is SASEGT. Trimming shortened V by 6 bases and J by 7 bases, and 13 bases separated the two germline ends. This CDR3 is 14 amino acids long. Here the CDR3 DNA reads TGTGCCAGCAGCCCCGGGCAGAAAAATTCACCCCTCCACTTT. It is translated as CASSPGQKNSPLHF.

The J gene is TRBJ1-1, the V gene TRBV13; D is perhaps TRBD1 (5 bases). The ends were cut back, 7 bases at V and 4 bases at J, with 19 bases in the middle. The length of the CDR3 is 15 residues. Germline V CDR1 and CDR2: PRHDT, FYEKMQ (reference sequence). Here the CDR3 reads CASTFGRRGFTEAFF. The CDR3 DNA reads TGTGCCAGCACCTTTGGGAGGAGGGGATTCACTGAAGCTTTCTTT.

This clonotype was counted many times. The chain has TRBV30 and TRBJ1-1; a weak D match, TRBD1 (6 bases). Trimming pared 1 base from V and 4 bases from J, leaving 10 bases between. CDR3 length equals 13 residues. Germline-derived CDR1 and CDR2 are GTSNPN and SVGIG (reference sequence). This chain's CDR3 is CAWSAQGFTEAFF. In DNA form, the CDR3 reads TGTGCCTGGAGTGCGCAGGGGTTCACTGAAGCTTTCTTT.

This clonotype has ten or more counts. This chain connects TRBV7-9 to TRBJ1-2, with 8 bases aligning to TRBD1. V trimming: 5 bases; J trimming: 6 bases; junction bases outside the gene matches: 8. The CDR3 has 14 amino acids. Per germline, CDR1 SEHNR and CDR2 FQNEAQ (reference sequence). The CDR3 spells CASSTRTGNDGYTF. Written as DNA, the CDR3 is TGTGCCAGCAGCACGCGGACAGGGAATGATGGCTACACCTTC.

The chain employs TRBV27 and TRBJ1-5; possible D gene TRBD1, 6 bases. The CDR3 sequence is 13 residues long. CDR1 and CDR2 (germline): MNHEY, SMNVEV (reference sequence). Trimming cost V 5 bases and J 9 bases, with 14 bases left between them. CDR3: CASSPPGGAPQHF. Written as DNA, the CDR3 is TGTGCCAGCAGTCCGCCGGGGGGGGCGCCCCAGCATTTT.

This clonotype appeared a few times. The gene calls are TRBV27 and TRBJ2-1; D gene unclear. The CDR3 is 15 residues long. The V end lost 6 bases, the J end lost 2 bases, and 14 bases lay between the germline ends. The germline gives CDR1 MNHEY, CDR2 SMNVEV (reference sequence). The CDR3 coding sequence is TGTGCCAGCAGGCAAGGGTCGCTAACCTACAATGAGCAGTTCTTC. As protein: CASRQGSLTYNEQFF.

The J gene is TRBJ1-5, the V gene TRBV12-3 or TRBV12-4; D remains unclear. The V and J ends lost 3 bases and 3 bases respectively, with 9 bases between them. The CDR3 totals 14 residues. CDR3 coding DNA: TGTGCCAGCAGTTTTAGGCAGGCCAATCAGCCCCAGCATTTT. Protein: CASSFRQANQPQHF.

This clonotype was seen more than once but under ten times. The rearrangement links TRBV7-6 to TRBJ2-1; 8 positions match TRBD1. The CDR3 runs 17 residues. Germline-derived CDR1 and CDR2 are SGHVS and FNYEAQ. V trimming: 2 bases; J trimming: 10 bases; junction bases outside the gene matches: 16. Written as DNA, the CDR3 is TGTGCCAGCAGCTTATCACCCCTACGTGGACAGGGTAACGAGCAGTTCTTC. It translates to CASSLSPLRGQGNEQFF.